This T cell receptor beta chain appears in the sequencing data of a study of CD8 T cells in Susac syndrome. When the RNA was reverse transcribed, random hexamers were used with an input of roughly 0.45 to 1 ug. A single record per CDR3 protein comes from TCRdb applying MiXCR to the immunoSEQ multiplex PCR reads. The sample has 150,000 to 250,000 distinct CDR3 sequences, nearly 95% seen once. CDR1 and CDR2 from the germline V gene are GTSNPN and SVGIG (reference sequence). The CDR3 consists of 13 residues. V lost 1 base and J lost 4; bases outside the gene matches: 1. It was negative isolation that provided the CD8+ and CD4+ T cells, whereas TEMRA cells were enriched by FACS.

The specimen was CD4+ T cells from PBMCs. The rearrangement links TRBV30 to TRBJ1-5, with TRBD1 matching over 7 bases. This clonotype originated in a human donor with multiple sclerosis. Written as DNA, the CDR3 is TGTGCCTGGAGTGCGACAGGGAATCAGCCCCAGCATTTT. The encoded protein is CAWSATGNQPQHF.